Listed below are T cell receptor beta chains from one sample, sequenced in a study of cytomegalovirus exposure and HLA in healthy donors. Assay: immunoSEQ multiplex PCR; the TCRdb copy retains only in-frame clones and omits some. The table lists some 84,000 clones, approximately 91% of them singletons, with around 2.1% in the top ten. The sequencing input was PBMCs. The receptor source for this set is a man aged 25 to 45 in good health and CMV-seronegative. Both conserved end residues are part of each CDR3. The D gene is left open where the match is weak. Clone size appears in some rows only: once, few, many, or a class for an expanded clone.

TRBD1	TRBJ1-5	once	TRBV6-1	CASSEGTGHQPQHF	TGTGCCAGCAGTGAAGGGACAGGGCATCAGCCCCAGCATTTT
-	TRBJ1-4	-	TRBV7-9	CASSSQGIYEKLFF	TGTGCCAGCAGCTCACAGGGTATATATGAAAAACTGTTTTTT
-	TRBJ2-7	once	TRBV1	CTSSQLIRRLLKFLTGTSGRIKYF	TGCACCAGCAGCCAACTAATACGCCGCCTCCTTAAGTTTCTGACCGGGACTAGCGGGAGGATTAAGTACTTC
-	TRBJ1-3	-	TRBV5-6	CASSFRGSLFSGNTIYF	TGTGCCAGCAGCTTCAGGGGATCCCTCTTCTCTGGAAACACCATATATTTT
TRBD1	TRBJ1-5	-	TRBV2	CASSEAHRGRSNQPQHF	TGTGCCAGCAGTGAAGCTCACAGGGGGCGCAGCAATCAGCCCCAGCATTTT
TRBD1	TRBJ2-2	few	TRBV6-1	CASSAATGAGELFF	TGTGCCAGCAGTGCCGCGACAGGGGCAGGGGAGCTGTTTTTT
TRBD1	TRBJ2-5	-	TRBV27	CASSSSGRDRGRETQYF	TGTGCCAGCAGCTCCTCTGGTAGGGACAGGGGACGGGAGACCCAGTACTTC
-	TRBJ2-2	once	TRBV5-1	CASTTVANTGELFF	TGCGCCAGCACCACTGTCGCGAACACCGGGGAGCTGTTTTTT
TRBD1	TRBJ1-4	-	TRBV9	CASSARQGTNEKLFF	TGTGCCAGCAGCGCAAGACAGGGAACTAATGAAAAACTGTTTTTT
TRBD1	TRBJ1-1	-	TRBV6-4	CASRLGQGVGEAFF	TGTGCCAGCAGATTGGGACAGGGGGTGGGTGAAGCTTTCTTT
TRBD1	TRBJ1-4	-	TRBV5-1	CASSLWGQGNEKLFF	TGCGCCAGCAGCTTGTGGGGACAGGGGAATGAAAAACTGTTTTTT
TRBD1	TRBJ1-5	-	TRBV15	CATSRVMGQGGNQPQHF	TGTGCCACCAGCAGAGTTATGGGACAGGGTGGCAATCAGCCCCAGCATTTT
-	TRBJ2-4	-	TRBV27	CASKAATSDIQYF	TGTGCCAGCAAGGCGGCCACCTCGGACATTCAGTACTTC